This record covers a single T cell receptor beta chain. As handled by the study authors: Reference gene primers were amplified, and this amplification served to estimate nucleated cell counts. Libraries were prepared by immunoSEQ multiplex PCR; TCRdb keeps only in-frame clonotypes and omits some of them. The V and J calls and clone size come from that table; D and trimming were worked out from the DNA. The data contain about 130,000 clones, more than 75% of them singletons. This entry comes from a study of blood T cell repertoires in COVID-19. Study context: Acute and convalescent COVID-19 specimens originated in the United States, Italy and Spain. PBMCs, B-cell-depleted T cells, or T cells provided the cDNA or gDNA that made up the material.

The CDR3 spans 14 residues. J was trimmed by 7 bases and V by 5 bases; bases with no gene match: 7. Per germline, CDR1 SNHLY and CDR2 FYNNEI. The genes are TRBV2 and TRBJ1-5; 8 bases fit TRBD1. The receptor comes from a woman aged 55-70 years with acute or convalescent COVID-19. What was sequenced was peripheral blood. The CDR3 nucleotides read TGTGCCAGCAGTCGACAGGGGATGTACCAGCCCCAGCATTTT. This codes for CASSRQGMYQPQHF.